This is a list of T cell receptor beta chains from one sample in a study of T cells expressing NK-cell markers. TCRdb reprocessed the 5' RACE reads; each CDR3 protein has one entry and no DNA is given. This sample's table reports 300,000 to 450,000 distinct CDR3 sequences. The specimen was blood T cells: a sorted CD56 or NKG2C T cell subset, CD4+ or CD8+ T cells, or bulk PBMC T cells (not recorded which). The receptors originated from a man aged 18-75 years in good health. CDR3s include the opening cysteine and the closing phenylalanine or tryptophan.

v_gene: TRBV5-1
j_gene: TRBJ2-7
CDR3aa: CASSLRVGGYEQYF

v_gene: TRBV10-3
j_gene: TRBJ2-6
CDR3aa: CAISKDETGANVLTF

v_gene: TRBV19
j_gene: TRBJ1-4
CDR3aa: CASNSGASEKLFF

v_gene: TRBV5-1
j_gene: TRBJ2-2
CDR3aa: CASSITGVAGELFF

v_gene: TRBV5-5
j_gene: TRBJ2-3
CDR3aa: CASSLRETDTQYF

v_gene: TRBV12-3/TRBV12-4
j_gene: TRBJ1-4
CDR3aa: CASSFKGPPNEKLFF

v_gene: TRBV20-1
j_gene: TRBJ2-1
CDR3aa: CSARDTPRSGYYNEQFF

v_gene: TRBV6-5
j_gene: TRBJ1-6
CDR3aa: CASRSTGVSYNSPLHF

v_gene: TRBV2
j_gene: TRBJ2-7
CDR3aa: CASRDLVYSAYEQYF

v_gene: TRBV5-1
j_gene: TRBJ2-1
CDR3aa: CASSPRSGGLSWNEQFF

v_gene: TRBV5-6
j_gene: TRBJ2-1
CDR3aa: CASSGVGPREFF

v_gene: TRBV5-1
j_gene: TRBJ2-5
CDR3aa: CASSPRASGVPQETQYF

v_gene: TRBV5-6
j_gene: TRBJ2-5
CDR3aa: CASSPLPPNGDQETQYF

v_gene: TRBV3-1
j_gene: TRBJ2-2
CDR3aa: CASSPNLAGGPPGELFF

v_gene: TRBV15
j_gene: TRBJ1-1
CDR3aa: CATSHGGTEAFF

v_gene: TRBV7-8
j_gene: TRBJ1-2
CDR3aa: CASSSDRSVGYTF

v_gene: TRBV18
j_gene: TRBJ2-5
CDR3aa: CASSPYSTPSETQYF

v_gene: TRBV9
j_gene: TRBJ2-3
CDR3aa: CASAEGRDTQYF

v_gene: TRBV6-5
j_gene: TRBJ1-1
CDR3aa: CASRRRQGGVLNTEAFF

v_gene: TRBV29-1
j_gene: TRBJ2-7
CDR3aa: CSAEGNRGRGEQYF

v_gene: TRBV12-5
j_gene: TRBJ1-2
CDR3aa: CASGLGTGSFLGYTF

v_gene: TRBV5-1
j_gene: TRBJ2-1
CDR3aa: CASSFGTGTGLYNEQFF

v_gene: TRBV5-1
j_gene: TRBJ2-2
CDR3aa: CASSRDTHTGELFF

v_gene: TRBV5-1
j_gene: TRBJ1-5
CDR3aa: CASREGNGPQHF

v_gene: TRBV20-1
j_gene: TRBJ1-1
CDR3aa: CSARDVAGLNTEAFF

v_gene: TRBV5-1
j_gene: TRBJ1-4
CDR3aa: CASSLGQGGEKLFF

v_gene: TRBV3-1
j_gene: TRBJ1-4
CDR3aa: CASSQGQGARGEKLFF

v_gene: TRBV2
j_gene: TRBJ2-1
CDR3aa: CASSEATLAGGYNEQFF

v_gene: TRBV21-1
j_gene: TRBJ2-2
CDR3aa: CASSKVGQSCAGELFF

v_gene: TRBV4-2
j_gene: TRBJ2-3
CDR3aa: CASSQAHSSSTDTQYF

v_gene: TRBV7-6
j_gene: TRBJ2-3
CDR3aa: CASSARTRGTDTQYF

v_gene: TRBV19
j_gene: TRBJ2-5
CDR3aa: CASSPGSNKQETQYF